This T cell receptor (beta chain) was recorded in a study of circulating and synovial CD4+ cells in juvenile arthritis. Repertoires were generated with immunoSEQ multiplex PCR, while TCRdb's copy carries only in-frame clones and drops some. Counted here are more than 1,200 clones, over 75% occurring once; the ten biggest clones make up under 4%. Comment on this clone: Its antigen is unknown.

Germline V CDR1 and CDR2: MNHNS, SASEGT. The V and J ends lost 6 bases and 3 bases, in that order; junction bases with no gene match: 10. The CDR3 runs to 15 residues. Patients with active juvenile idiopathic arthritis donated these samples. Study results and caveats: The pathogenic-like versus bulk T cell difference escaped Vbeta family analysis. Diversity here was lower than in bulk blood CD4 cells.

This chain joins TRBV6-1 and TRBJ2-7, with 8 bases that match TRBD1. The sequence was collected from a human donor with juvenile idiopathic arthritis. The sample comprised HLA-DR+ CD4+ T cells from blood. Subset here: circulating pathogenic-like lymphocytes, sorted as HLA-DR+CD14-CD3+CD4+CD25low/- blood T cells. CDR3 nucleotide sequence: TGTGCCAGCAGGGCTGGACAGGGCGATATCTACGAGCAGTACTTC. Protein sequence: CASRAGQGDIYEQYF.